The 28 T cell receptor beta chains presented below share a single source sample, sequenced in a study of beta chain features in type 1 diabetes (dated by TCRdb to the late 2010s). Receptors were amplified or captured by the immunoSEQ multiplex PCR assay. The entire isolated RNA was reverse transcribed using the High Capacity cDNA Reverse Transcription Kit, and thus expressed TCRB transcripts were sequenced. The table was pulled from immuneACCESS by TCRdb, which kept in-frame rearrangements only. Such tables lose some clones; where checked, under half of the loss comes from unresolved V genes, and the rest has no known cause. Counted in this sample were about 220,000 clones; 11% of them appeared once. Roughly 1.4% of the sample goes to the ten largest clones. Specimen: central memory CD4+ T cells from blood. Receptors originate from a man aged 18 to 29 in good health.

The chain is built from TRBV20-1 and TRBJ2-3; no clear D gene. The CDR3 runs 11 residues. The germline V gene has CDR1 DFQATT and CDR2 SNEGSKA (reference sequence). Trimming removed 4 bases at V and 12 bases at J, with 14 bases between. The CDR3: CSAKDLSKQYF. As DNA, the CDR3 is TGCAGTGCTAAAGACCTATCAAAACAGTATTTT.

The genes are TRBV25-1 and TRBJ2-7; TRBD2 aligns across 15 bases. V trimming: 3 bases; J trimming: 7 bases; junction bases outside the gene matches: 4. The CDR3 consists of 15 residues. Germline V CDR1 and CDR2: MGHDK, SYGVNS. CDR3 in DNA: TGTGCCAGCAGTGATCCCGGACTAGCGGGAGGGGAGCAGTACTTC. This sequence encodes CASSDPGLAGGEQYF.

This clone has a handful of counts. The chain is built from TRBV25-1 and TRBJ1-4; D is unclear. Germline CDR1 is MGHDK and CDR2 is SYGVNS. The CDR3 has 13 amino acids. Between the trimmed V and J ends, which lost 6 bases and 6 bases, there was a span of 11 bases. This CDR3 reads CASRTDAYEKLFF. CDR3 nucleotides: TGTGCCAGCAGAACAGATGCCTATGAAAAACTGTTTTTT.

The CDR3 bases are TGCAGCGAACAGCGCAGCAGCACAGATACGCAGTATTTT. It specifies CSEQRSSTDTQYF. The chain uses TRBV29-1 and TRBJ2-3; no clear D gene. The CDR3 extends over 13 amino acids. Germline CDR1 reads SQVTM; CDR2 reads ANQGSEA. V was trimmed by 7 bases and J by 0 bases, leaving 11 bases between them.

This clone turned up a few times. The rearrangement links TRBV5-1 to TRBJ1-2; 10 bases are a match to TRBD1. V gave up 4 bases and J gave up 9 bases; unmatched junction bases: 9. The CDR3 spans 14 residues. The germline V gene has CDR1 SGHRS and CDR2 YFSETQ. The CDR3 region is CASSPGTGEISYTF. The CDR3 DNA reads TGCGCCAGCAGCCCCGGGACAGGGGAGATCAGCTACACCTTC.

This clone was counted a few times. The chain couples TRBV27 to TRBJ2-5; 7 bases line up with TRBD2. The J segment lost 6 bases and the V segment lost 5 bases, leaving 12 bases of the junction unmatched. Germline CDR1 reads MNHEY; CDR2 reads SMNVEV (reference sequence). CDR3 size: 15 residues. The DNA of the CDR3 is TGTGCCAGCAGTCCTACCCACGGACTAGGAAAGACCCAGTACTTC. Translating gives CASSPTHGLGKTQYF.

The J gene is TRBJ2-7, the V gene TRBV28; 13 nucleotides agree with TRBD2. The CDR3 length is 16 residues. With V trimmed by 1 base and J by 2 bases, 2 bases remained unmatched. The V gene's germline CDR1 is MDHEN and CDR2 SYDVKM. CDR3 region: CASSLLGTSGTYEQYF. The CDR3 DNA follows: TGTGCCAGCAGTTTATTGGGGACTAGCGGGACCTACGAGCAGTACTTC.

This clone was observed a few times. The CDR3 reads CASSLDLHTDTQYF. CDR3 DNA: TGTGCCAGCAGCTTAGACCTGCACACAGATACGCAGTATTTT. The chain employs TRBV7-2 and TRBJ2-3; no firm D call. The CDR3 contains 14 residues. The germline V gene encodes CDR1 SGHTA and CDR2 FQGNSA. V was clipped by 1 base and J by 2 bases, with 7 bases between them.

This sequence joins TRBV5-1 and TRBJ1-2, with D tentatively TRBD1 (5 bases). This CDR3 spans 13 amino acids. Germline V gene sequence: CDR1 SGHRS, CDR2 YFSETQ. The V gene lost 2 bases and the J gene lost 4 bases, with 9 bases spanning the gap. The CDR3: CASSFEGSYGYTF. The CDR3 bases are TGCGCCAGCAGCTTCGAGGGGTCCTATGGCTACACCTTC.

This clone was detected only a few times. The chain is built from TRBV7-9 and TRBJ2-1; tentative D call: TRBD2 (5 bases). Germline V gene sequence: CDR1 SEHNR, CDR2 FQNEAQ (reference sequence). Trimming took 3 bases from V and 7 from J, leaving 10 bases between them. The CDR3 loop spans 13 amino acids. The CDR3 DNA reads TGTGCCAGCAGCTTGGGAGAGTTAAATGAGCAGTTCTTC. It translates to CASSLGELNEQFF.

As to this clone: A junction boundary mismatches the germline segment, possibly from a read error. V and J are TRBV30 and TRBJ2-7; 11 bases agree with TRBD1. This CDR3 has 16 residues. The germline CDR1 and CDR2 sequences are GTSNPN and SVGIG (reference sequence). As DNA, the CDR3 is TGTGCCGGGAGGCGCCCTAGCCGGGACAGGGGGAGAGAGCAGTACTTC. Translated, it gives CAGRRPSRDRGREQYF.

The CDR3 DNA sequence: TGTGCCAGCAGCTTGGATGATCAGCCCCAGCATTTT. Its protein is CASSLDDQPQHF. The rearrangement uses TRBV5-4 and TRBJ1-5; D not certain. Germline-derived CDR1 and CDR2 are SGHNT and YYREEE (reference sequence). The CDR3 has 12 residues. V was clipped by 0 bases and J by 5 bases, with 3 bases between them.

This clone showed up just a few times. The V gene is TRBV4-1, the J gene TRBJ2-1; TRBD2 agrees at 7 bases. The germline CDR1 and CDR2 sequences are MGHRA and YSYEKL. Trimming cost V 8 bases and J 0 bases; bases outside gene matches: 4. The CDR3 consists of 14 residues. The CDR3: CASSSGGSYNEQFF. The CDR3 DNA sequence: TGCGCCAGCTCCTCGGGGGGCTCCTACAATGAGCAGTTCTTC.

V usage is TRBV30 and J usage is TRBJ2-1, with 12 bases matching TRBD2. From germline, CDR1 is GTSNPN and CDR2 SVGIG (reference sequence). V was clipped by 3 bases and J by 7 bases; unmatched bases: 4. This CDR3 comprises 14 residues. The CDR3 protein is CAWRLAGGANEQFF. In DNA form, the CDR3 reads TGTGCCTGGAGACTAGCGGGAGGTGCGAATGAGCAGTTCTTC.

In DNA, the CDR3 is TGCAGCGGGGGCGAGCCCAAACAACCCCAGCATTTT. Encoded protein: CSGGEPKQPQHF. J is TRBJ1-5 and V is TRBV29-1; the D gene is possibly TRBD1 (5 bases). The V end was cut by 7 bases, the J end by 10 bases, with 17 bases between. CDR3 size: 12 residues. Germline CDR1 and CDR2: SQVTM and ANQGSEA.

This clone showed up many times. The CDR3 is CASSPNRAGYTF. Here the CDR3 DNA reads TGTGCCAGCAGCCCGAACAGGGCTGGCTACACCTTC. The J gene is TRBJ1-2, the V gene TRBV5-6, with a tentative D call TRBD1 (6 bases). V was cut by 4 bases and J by 7 bases, with 11 bases left in between. Germline V gene lookup returns CDR1 SGHDT and CDR2 YYEEEE. The CDR3 length is 12 residues.

This clone was seen at least ten times. For the CDR3, the DNA is TGTGCCAGCAGCCTTGCCGGGGAGCTGTTTTTT. The encoded protein is CASSLAGELFF. This chain links TRBV4-2 with TRBJ2-2, with D uncertain. This CDR3 region has 11 residues. Germline V gives CDR1 LGHNA, CDR2 YNFKEQ. V was pared by 4 bases and J by 6 bases, with 3 bases between.

This clone appeared a few times. V usage is TRBV20-1 and J usage is TRBJ2-7; no clear D gene. The V end lost 6 bases, the J end lost 5 bases, and 8 bases lay between the germline ends. Germline assignment: CDR1 DFQATT and CDR2 SNEGSKA (reference sequence). CDR3 length equals 10 residues. CDR3 bases: TGCAGTGCCCTTAGGAACGAGCAGTACTTC. Its translation is CSALRNEQYF.

To note about this clone: Other DNA sequences in this specimen translate into the identical CDR3. The chain combines TRBV7-3 with TRBJ1-1; D remains ambiguous. The ends were cut back, 2 bases at V and 0 bases at J, with 4 bases in the middle. This CDR3 contains 13 residues. Germline V gene sequence: CDR1 SGHTA, CDR2 FQGTGA. Written as DNA, the CDR3 is TGTGCCAGCAGCTTACGTATGAACACTGAAGCTTTCTTT. Protein sequence: CASSLRMNTEAFF. The full variable domain, with the rest looked up from reference TRBV7-3 and TRBJ1-1, is GAGVSQTPSNKVTEKGKYVELRCDPISGHTALYWYRQSLGQGPEFLIYFQGTGAADDSGLPNDRFFAVRPEGSVSTLKIQRTERGDSAVYLCASSLRMNTEAFFGQGTRLTVV.

At least ten counts were recorded for this clone. The V gene is TRBV7-2, the J gene TRBJ2-7; 12 bases are a match to TRBD2. The length of the CDR3 is 17 residues. From germline, CDR1 is SGHTA and CDR2 FQGNSA. The junction had 9 bases not matched to a gene; V was cut back by 1 base and J by 5 bases. Here the CDR3 reads CASSLGGLWTSGNEQYF. The DNA of the CDR3 is TGTGCCAGCAGCTTAGGGGGCTTGTGGACTAGCGGGAACGAGCAGTACTTC.

V usage is TRBV28 and J usage is TRBJ2-7, with D tentatively TRBD1 (6 bases). V dropped 7 bases and J dropped 4 bases, with 17 bases sitting between them. Germline CDR1 MDHEN, CDR2 SYDVKM. This CDR3 has 14 residues. CDR3 in amino acids: CASNRGGTSYEQYF. The CDR3 nucleotides are TGTGCCAGCAACCGAGGGGGAACCTCTTACGAGCAGTACTTC.

This clone was observed a few times. The chain couples TRBV10-1 to TRBJ1-5; D might be TRBD1 (6 bases). CDR3 length: 14 residues. Between the trimmed V and J ends, which lost 4 bases and 4 bases, there was a span of 11 bases. Germline CDR1 WNHNN, CDR2 SYGVQD (reference sequence). CDR3 in DNA: TGCGCCAGCAGTGGGGGGGGGCCGAATCAGCCCCAGCATTTT. Translation: CASSGGGPNQPQHF.

The V gene is TRBV5-1, the J gene TRBJ2-3; 9 bases agree with TRBD2. The CDR3 runs 17 residues. V lost 0 bases to trimming and J lost 6 bases; unmatched junction nucleotides: 11. The germline gives CDR1 SGHRS, CDR2 YFSETQ. CDR3 residues: CASSLARASGIGDTQYF. CDR3 DNA sequence: TGCGCCAGCAGCTTGGCCCGTGCTAGCGGGATAGGGGATACGCAGTATTTT.

This clone appeared a few times. The chain is built from TRBV9 and TRBJ2-1; tentative D call: TRBD2 (6 bases). Trimming stripped 0 bases from V and 9 bases from J, with 16 bases between. Germline CDR1 and CDR2: SGDLS and YYNGEE. This CDR3 region has 15 residues. Here the CDR3 reads CASSVVAREWVEQFF. CDR3 bases: TGTGCCAGCAGCGTAGTAGCTCGGGAGTGGGTTGAGCAGTTCTTC.

The V call is TRBV18, the J call TRBJ1-1, with D possibly matching TRBD1 (6 bases). Germline lookup yields CDR1 KGHSH and CDR2 LQKENI. This CDR3 has 14 amino acids. V was cut by 4 bases and J by 1 base, with 10 bases left in between. CDR3 amino acids: CASSLGQTNTEAFF. In DNA, the CDR3 is TGTGCCAGCTCACTAGGACAGACGAACACTGAAGCTTTCTTT.

This clone has ten or more counts. The V gene is TRBV15, the J gene TRBJ2-1; TRBD2 matches 7 bases. The J segment lost 6 bases and the V segment lost 4 bases, leaving 6 bases of the junction unmatched. The CDR3 covers 14 residues. Germline-derived CDR1 and CDR2 are LNHNV and YYDKDF (reference sequence). The CDR3 region is CATSKLAETNEQFF. DNA for the CDR3: TGTGCCACCAGCAAGCTAGCGGAGACCAATGAGCAGTTCTTC.

This clone was found a few times. The chain combines TRBV6-5 with TRBJ2-3; TRBD1 matches 10 bases. Per the germline V gene, CDR1 is MNHEY and CDR2 is SVGAGI. Germline trimming cut 5 bases from V and 14 bases from J; bases unmatched to any gene: 10. The CDR3 has 13 amino acids. The CDR3 region is CASSTGQGRFPYF. The CDR3 DNA is TGTGCCAGCAGTACGGGACAGGGGCGCTTCCCGTATTTT.

This clone was seen a handful of times. This sequence joins TRBV11-2 and TRBJ2-3; D is undetermined. The V gene's germline CDR1 is SGHAT and CDR2 FQNNGV. The V end lost 0 bases, the J end lost 2 bases, and 6 bases lay between the germline ends. CDR3 size: 14 residues. The CDR3 loop is CASSLEGSTDTQYF. CDR3 DNA sequence: TGTGCCAGCAGCTTAGAGGGCTCCACAGATACGCAGTATTTT.